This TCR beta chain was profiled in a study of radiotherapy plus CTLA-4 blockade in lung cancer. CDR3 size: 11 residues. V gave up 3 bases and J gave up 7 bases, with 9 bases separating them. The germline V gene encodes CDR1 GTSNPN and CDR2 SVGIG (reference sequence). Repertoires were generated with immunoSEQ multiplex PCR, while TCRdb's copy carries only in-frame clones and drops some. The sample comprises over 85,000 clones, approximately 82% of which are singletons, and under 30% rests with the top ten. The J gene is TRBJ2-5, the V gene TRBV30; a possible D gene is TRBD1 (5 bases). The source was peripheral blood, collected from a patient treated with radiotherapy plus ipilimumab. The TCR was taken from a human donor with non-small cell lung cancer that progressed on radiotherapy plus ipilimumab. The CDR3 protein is CAWRGRGTQYF. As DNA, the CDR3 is TGTGCCTGGAGAGGTAGGGGGACCCAGTACTTC.